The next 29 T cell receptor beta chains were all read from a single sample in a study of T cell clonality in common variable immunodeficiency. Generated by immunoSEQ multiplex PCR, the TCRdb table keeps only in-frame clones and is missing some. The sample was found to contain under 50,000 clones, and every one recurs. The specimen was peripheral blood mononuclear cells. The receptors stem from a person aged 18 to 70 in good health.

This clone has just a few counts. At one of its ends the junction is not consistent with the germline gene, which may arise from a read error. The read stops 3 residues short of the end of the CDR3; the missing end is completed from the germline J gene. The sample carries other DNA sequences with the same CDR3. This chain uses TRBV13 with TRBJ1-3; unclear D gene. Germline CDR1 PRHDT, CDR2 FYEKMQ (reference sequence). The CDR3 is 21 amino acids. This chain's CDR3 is CASSLDPTVSPLEISGNTIYF. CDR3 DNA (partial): TGTGCCAGCAGCTTAGACCCCACAGTATCCCCCCTTGAAATCTCTGGAAACACA.

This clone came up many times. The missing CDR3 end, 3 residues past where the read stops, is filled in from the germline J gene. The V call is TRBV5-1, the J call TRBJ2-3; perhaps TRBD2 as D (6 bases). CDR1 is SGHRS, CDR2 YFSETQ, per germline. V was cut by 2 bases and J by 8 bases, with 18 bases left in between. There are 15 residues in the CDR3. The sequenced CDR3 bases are TGCGCCAGCAGCTTTTGGGGGACTCAAATAGGTACG. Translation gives CASSFWGTQIGT. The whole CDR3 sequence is CASSFWGTQIGTQYF. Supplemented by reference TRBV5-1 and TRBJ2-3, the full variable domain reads KAGVTQTPRYLIKTRGQQVTLSCSPISGHRSVSWYQQTPGQGLQFLFEYFSETQRNKGNFPGRFSGRQFSNSRSEMNVSTLELGDSALYLCASSFWGTQIGTQYFGPGTRLTVL.

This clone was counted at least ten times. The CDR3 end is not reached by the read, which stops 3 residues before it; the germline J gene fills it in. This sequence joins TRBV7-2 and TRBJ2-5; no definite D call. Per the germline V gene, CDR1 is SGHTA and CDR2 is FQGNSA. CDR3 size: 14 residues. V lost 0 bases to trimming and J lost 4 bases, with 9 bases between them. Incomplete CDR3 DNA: TGTGCCAGCAGCTTAGCAGCAGAGCGAGAGACC. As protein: CASSLAAERET. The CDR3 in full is CASSLAAERETQYF.

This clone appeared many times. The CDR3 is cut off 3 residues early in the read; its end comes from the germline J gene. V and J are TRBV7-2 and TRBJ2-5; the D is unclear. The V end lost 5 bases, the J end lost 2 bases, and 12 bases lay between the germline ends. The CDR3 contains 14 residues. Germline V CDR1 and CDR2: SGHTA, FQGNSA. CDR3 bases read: TGTGCCAGCAGCATTACTACTACTCAAGAGACC. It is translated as CASSITTTQET. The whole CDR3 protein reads CASSITTTQETQYF. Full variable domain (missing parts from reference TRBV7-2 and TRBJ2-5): GAGVSQSPSNKVTEKGKDVELRCDPISGHTALYWYRQSLGQGLEFLIYFQGNSAPDKSGLPSDRFSAERTGGSVSTLTIQRTQQEDSAVYLCASSITTTQETQYFGPGTRLLVL.

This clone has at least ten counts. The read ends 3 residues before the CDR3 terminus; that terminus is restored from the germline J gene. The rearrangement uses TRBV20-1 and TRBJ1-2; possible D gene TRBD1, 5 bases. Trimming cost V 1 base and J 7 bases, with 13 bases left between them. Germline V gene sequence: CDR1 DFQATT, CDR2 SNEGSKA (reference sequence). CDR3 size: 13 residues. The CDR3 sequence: CSARGGEGGGYTF. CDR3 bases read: TGCAGTGCTAGAGGAGGGGAGGGAGGTGGC.

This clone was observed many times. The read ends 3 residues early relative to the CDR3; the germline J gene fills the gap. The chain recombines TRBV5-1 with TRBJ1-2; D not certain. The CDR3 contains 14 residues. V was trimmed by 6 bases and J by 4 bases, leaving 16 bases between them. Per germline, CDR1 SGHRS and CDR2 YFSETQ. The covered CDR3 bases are TGCGCCAGCACCGCCGACGATGCAGGCTATGGC. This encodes CASTADDAGYG. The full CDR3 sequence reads CASTADDAGYGYTF.

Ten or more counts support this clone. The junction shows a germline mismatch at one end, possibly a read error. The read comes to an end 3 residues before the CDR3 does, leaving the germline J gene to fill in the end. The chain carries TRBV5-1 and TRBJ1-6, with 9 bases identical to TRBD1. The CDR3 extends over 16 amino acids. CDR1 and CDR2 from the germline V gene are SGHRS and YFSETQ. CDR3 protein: CTSSLSWTGVVSPLHF. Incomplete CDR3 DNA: TGCACCAGCAGCTTGTCCTGGACAGGGGTTGTTTCACCC. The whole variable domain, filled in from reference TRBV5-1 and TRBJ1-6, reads KAGVTQTPRYLIKTRGQQVTLSCSPISGHRSVSWYQQTPGQGLQFLFEYFSETQRNKGNFPGRFSGRQFSNSRSEMNVSTLELGDSALYLCTSSLSWTGVVSPLHFGNGTRLTVT.

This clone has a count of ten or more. The CDR3 DNA, read in part, is TGCAGTGCTAATCAGTGGGGCCTGGCAACTAATGAAAAA. Protein product: CSANQWGLATNEK. The complete CDR3 sequence is CSANQWGLATNEKLFF. The chain uses TRBV20-1 and TRBJ1-4, with a tentative D call TRBD1 (5 bases). The CDR3 is cut off 3 residues early in the read; its end comes from the germline J gene. CDR1 is DFQATT, CDR2 SNEGSKA, per germline (reference sequence). This CDR3 is built from 16 residues. V dropped 4 bases and J dropped 0 bases, with 15 bases sitting between them.

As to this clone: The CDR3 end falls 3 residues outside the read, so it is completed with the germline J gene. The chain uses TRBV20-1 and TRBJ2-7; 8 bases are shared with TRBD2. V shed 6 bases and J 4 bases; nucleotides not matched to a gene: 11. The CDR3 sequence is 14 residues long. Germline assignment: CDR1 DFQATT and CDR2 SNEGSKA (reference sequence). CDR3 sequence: CSARRPGLVYEQYF. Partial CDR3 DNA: TGCAGTGCGCGCCGTCCGGGACTAGTTTACGAG.

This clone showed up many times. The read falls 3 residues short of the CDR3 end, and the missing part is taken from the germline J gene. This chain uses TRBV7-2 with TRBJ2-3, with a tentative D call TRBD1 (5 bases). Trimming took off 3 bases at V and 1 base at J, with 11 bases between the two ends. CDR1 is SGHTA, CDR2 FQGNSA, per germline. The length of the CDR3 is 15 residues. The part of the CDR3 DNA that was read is TGTGCCAGCAGCTTCCTTAGGGGCGGCACAGATACG. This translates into CASSFLRGGTDT. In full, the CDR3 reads CASSFLRGGTDTQYF.

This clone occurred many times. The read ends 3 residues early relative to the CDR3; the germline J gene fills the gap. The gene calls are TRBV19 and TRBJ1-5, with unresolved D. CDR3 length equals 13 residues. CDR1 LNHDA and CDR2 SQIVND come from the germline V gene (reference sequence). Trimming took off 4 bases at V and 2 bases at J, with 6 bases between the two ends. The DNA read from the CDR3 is TGTGCCAGTAGTACCCTCGGCAATCAGCCC. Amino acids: CASSTLGNQP. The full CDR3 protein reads CASSTLGNQPQHF.

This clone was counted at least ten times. CDR3 region: CASNPRGTYEQYF. CDR3 DNA, as far as it was read: TGTGCCAGTAATCCTCGGGGGACCTACGAG. V and J are TRBV19 and TRBJ2-7; a possible D gene is TRBD2 (6 bases). The read gets to within 3 residues of the CDR3 end, and the germline J gene fills in the rest. In germline, CDR1 is LNHDA, CDR2 SQIVND (reference sequence). Trimming pared 7 bases from V and 2 bases from J, leaving 12 bases between. This CDR3 is built from 13 residues.

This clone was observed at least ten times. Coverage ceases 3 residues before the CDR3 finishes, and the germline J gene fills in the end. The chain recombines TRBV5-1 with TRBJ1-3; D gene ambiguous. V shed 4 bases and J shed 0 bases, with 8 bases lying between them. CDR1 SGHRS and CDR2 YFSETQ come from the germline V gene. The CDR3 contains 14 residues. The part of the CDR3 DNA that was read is TGCGCCAGCAGCCCAGGAGTCTCTGGAAACACC. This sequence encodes CASSPGVSGNT. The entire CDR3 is CASSPGVSGNTIYF. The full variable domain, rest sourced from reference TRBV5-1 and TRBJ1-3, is KAGVTQTPRYLIKTRGQQVTLSCSPISGHRSVSWYQQTPGQGLQFLFEYFSETQRNKGNFPGRFSGRQFSNSRSEMNVSTLELGDSALYLCASSPGVSGNTIYFGEGSWLTVV.

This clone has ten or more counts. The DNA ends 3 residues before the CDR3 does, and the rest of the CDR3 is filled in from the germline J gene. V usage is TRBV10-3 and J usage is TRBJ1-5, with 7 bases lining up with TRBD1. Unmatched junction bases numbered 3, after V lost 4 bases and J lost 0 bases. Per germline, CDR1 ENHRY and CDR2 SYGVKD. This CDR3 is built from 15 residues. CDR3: CAISAGTDSNQPQHF. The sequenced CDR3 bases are TGTGCCATCAGTGCCGGGACAGATAGCAATCAGCCC.

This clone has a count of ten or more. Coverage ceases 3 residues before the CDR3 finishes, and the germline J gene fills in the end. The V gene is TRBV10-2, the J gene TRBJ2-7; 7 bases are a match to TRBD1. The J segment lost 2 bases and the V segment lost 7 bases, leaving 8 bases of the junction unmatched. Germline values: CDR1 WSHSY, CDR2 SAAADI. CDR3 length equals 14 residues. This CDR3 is CASIAPGGTYEQYF. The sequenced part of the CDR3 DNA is TGCGCCAGCATTGCGCCAGGGGGTACCTACGAG.

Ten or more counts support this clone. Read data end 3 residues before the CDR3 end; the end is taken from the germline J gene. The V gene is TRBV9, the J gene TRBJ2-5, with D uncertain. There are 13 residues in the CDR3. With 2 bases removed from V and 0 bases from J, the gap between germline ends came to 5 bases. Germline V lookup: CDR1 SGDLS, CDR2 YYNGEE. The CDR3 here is CASSVSDQETQYF. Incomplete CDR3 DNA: TGTGCCAGCAGCGTGTCAGACCAAGAGACC.

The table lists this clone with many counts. The sequenced part of the CDR3 DNA is TGTGCCAGCGCCCCCCGTAGACAGGGGACAGATGGC. It yields the protein CASAPRRQGTDG. The complete CDR3 reads CASAPRRQGTDGYTF. This rearrangement joins TRBV18 to TRBJ1-2; 8 bases line up with TRBD1. The DNA ends 3 residues before the CDR3 does, and the rest of the CDR3 is filled in from the germline J gene. This CDR3 spans 15 amino acids. In germline, CDR1 is KGHSH, CDR2 LQKENI. V gave up 8 bases and J gave up 6 bases; unmatched junction bases: 14.

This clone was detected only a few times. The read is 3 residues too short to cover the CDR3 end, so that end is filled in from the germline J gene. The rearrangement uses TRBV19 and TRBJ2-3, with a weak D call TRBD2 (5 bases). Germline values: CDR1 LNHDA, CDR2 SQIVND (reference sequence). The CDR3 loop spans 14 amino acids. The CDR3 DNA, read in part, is TGTGCCAGTAGTATCAACCCCCCCGGGGAGACG. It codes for CASSINPPGET. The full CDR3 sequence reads CASSINPPGETQYF.

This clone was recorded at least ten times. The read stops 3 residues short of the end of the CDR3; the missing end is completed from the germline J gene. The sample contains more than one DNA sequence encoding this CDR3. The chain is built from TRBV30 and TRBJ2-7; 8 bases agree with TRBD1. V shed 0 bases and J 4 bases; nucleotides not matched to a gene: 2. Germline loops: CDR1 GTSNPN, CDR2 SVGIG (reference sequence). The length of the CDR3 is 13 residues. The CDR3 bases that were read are TGTGCCTGGAGTGTCGGACAGGGATACGAG. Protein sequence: CAWSVGQGYE. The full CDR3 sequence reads CAWSVGQGYEQYF.

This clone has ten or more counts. The part of the CDR3 DNA that was read is TGCAGCCCATACCGCGGGACAGGGGACAGTTGTCATAACTATGGC. Amino acid sequence: CSPYRGTGDSCHNYG. The entire CDR3 is CSPYRGTGDSCHNYGYTF. The J gene is TRBJ1-2, the V gene TRBV29-1; 10 bases fit TRBD1. Read coverage stops 3 residues before the CDR3 terminus; the germline J gene supplies the remainder. This CDR3 has 18 amino acids. Germline V lookup: CDR1 SQVTM, CDR2 ANQGSEA. The V segment lost 8 bases and the J segment 1 base; nucleotides outside the gene matches: 19.

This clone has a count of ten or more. This CDR3 is CASGQGVTDTQYF. The part of the CDR3 DNA that was read is TGTGCCAGCGGACAGGGAGTCACAGATACG. J is TRBJ2-3 and V is TRBV6-4, with 8 positions matching TRBD1. From the germline J gene comes the end of the CDR3, since the read stops 3 residues before it. Germline-derived CDR1 and CDR2 are MRHNA and SNTAGT. V lost 8 bases and J lost 2; bases outside the gene matches: 3. CDR3 length equals 13 residues.

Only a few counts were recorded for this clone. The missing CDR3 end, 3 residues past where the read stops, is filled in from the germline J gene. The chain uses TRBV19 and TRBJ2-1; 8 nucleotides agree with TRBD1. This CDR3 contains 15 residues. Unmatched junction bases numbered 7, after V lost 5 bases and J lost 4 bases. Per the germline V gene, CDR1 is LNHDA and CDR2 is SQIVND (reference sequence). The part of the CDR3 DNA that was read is TGTGCCAGTAGTCCCCGGGACAGGACATACAATGAG. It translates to CASSPRDRTYNE. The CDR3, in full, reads CASSPRDRTYNEQFF.

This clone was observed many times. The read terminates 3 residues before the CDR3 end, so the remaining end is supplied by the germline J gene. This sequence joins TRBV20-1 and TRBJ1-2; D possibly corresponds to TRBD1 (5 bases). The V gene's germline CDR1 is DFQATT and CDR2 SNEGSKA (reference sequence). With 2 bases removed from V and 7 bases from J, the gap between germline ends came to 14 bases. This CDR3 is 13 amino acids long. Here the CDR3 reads CSARKVSGGGYTF. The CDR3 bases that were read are TGCAGTGCTAGAAAAGTATCCGGGGGTGGC.

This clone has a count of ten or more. CDR3 DNA, as far as it was read: TGTGCCGCGCAGGGGGACAGGGCTAACTATGGC. This encodes CAAQGDRANYG. In full, the CDR3 is CAAQGDRANYGYTF. V usage is TRBV10-3 and J usage is TRBJ1-2, with TRBD1 identical over 9 bases. The read terminates 3 residues before the CDR3 end, so the remaining end is supplied by the germline J gene. This CDR3 has 14 amino acids. Trimming removed 11 bases from V and 0 bases from J; junction bases left unmatched: 7. Germline V gene lookup returns CDR1 ENHRY and CDR2 SYGVKD.

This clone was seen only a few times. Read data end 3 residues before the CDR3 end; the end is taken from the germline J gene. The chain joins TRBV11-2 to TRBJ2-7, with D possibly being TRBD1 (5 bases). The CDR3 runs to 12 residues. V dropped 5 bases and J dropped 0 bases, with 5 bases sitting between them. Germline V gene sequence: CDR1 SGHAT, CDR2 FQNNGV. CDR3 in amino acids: CASSRGSYEQYF. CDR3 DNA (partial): TGTGCCAGCAGCAGGGGCTCCTACGAG.

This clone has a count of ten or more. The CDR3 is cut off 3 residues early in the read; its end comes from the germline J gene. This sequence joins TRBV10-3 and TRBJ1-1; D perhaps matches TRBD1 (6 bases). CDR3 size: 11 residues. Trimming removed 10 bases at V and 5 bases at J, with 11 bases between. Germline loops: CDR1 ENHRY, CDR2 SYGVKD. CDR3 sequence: CATRQETEAFF. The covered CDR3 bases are TGTGCCACCCGACAGGAGACTGAA.

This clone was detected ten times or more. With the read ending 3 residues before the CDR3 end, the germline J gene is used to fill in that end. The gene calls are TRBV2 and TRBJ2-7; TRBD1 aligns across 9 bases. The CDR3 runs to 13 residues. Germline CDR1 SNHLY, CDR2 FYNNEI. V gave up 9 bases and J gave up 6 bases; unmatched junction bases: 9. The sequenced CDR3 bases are TGTGCCAGGGACGGACAGGGGCGGGTCGAG. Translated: CARDGQGRVE. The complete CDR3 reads CARDGQGRVEQYF.

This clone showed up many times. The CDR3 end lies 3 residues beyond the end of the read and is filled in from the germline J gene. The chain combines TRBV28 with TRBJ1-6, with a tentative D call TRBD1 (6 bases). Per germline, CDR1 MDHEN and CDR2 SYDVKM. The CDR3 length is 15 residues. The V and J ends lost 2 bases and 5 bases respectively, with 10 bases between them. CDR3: CASSLGQGNNSPLHF. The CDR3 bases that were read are TGTGCCAGCAGTTTAGGGCAGGGGAATAATTCACCC. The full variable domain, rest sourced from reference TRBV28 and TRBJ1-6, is DVKVTQSSRYLVKRTGEKVFLECVQDMDHENMFWYRQDPGLGLRLIYFSYDVKMKEKGDIPEGYSVSREKKERFSLILESASTNQTSMYLCASSLGQGNNSPLHFGNGTRLTVT.

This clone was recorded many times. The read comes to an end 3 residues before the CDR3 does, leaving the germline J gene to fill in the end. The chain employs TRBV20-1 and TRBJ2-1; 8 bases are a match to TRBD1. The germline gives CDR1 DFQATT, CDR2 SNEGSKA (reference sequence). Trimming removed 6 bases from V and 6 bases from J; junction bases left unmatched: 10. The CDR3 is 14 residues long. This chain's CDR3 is CSAQLRGLGNEQFF. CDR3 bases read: TGCAGTGCGCAACTCAGGGGGCTTGGCAATGAG.